The clone carrying this T cell receptor (beta chain) was seen a few times. Its antigen is not known. This record belongs to a study of T cells in Graves' hyperthyroidism and ophthalmopathy. Study-wide results and caveats: In the blood, most expanded thyroid clonotypes above 0.001 appeared as well. Model-based prediction identified ophthalmopathy a median around 6.5 months prior to its onset.

The V and J ends lost 0 bases and 5 bases respectively, with 8 bases between them. Germline V gene sequence: CDR1 LGHNA, CDR2 YNFKEQ. This CDR3 comprises 13 residues. Diagnosis relied on clinical symptoms, serum thyroxine and TRAb, thyroid ultrasound and orbital computed tomography. Using RNA transcripts as the source, TCR beta CDR3 regions were amplified. TCR CDR3 underwent first-round RT-PCR with the HTBI primer set. TCRdb called the multiplex PCR reads again in MiXCR, with one record for every CDR3 protein. The repertoire holds roughly 160,000 distinct CDR3 sequences, with 9.4% as singletons. The origin of this receptor is a woman aged 18 to 35 with Graves' hyperthyroidism that later progressed to Graves' ophthalmopathy. Sequencing input: blood. V usage is TRBV4-2 and J usage is TRBJ2-7; D gene unclear. In nucleotides, the CDR3 is TGTGCCAGCAGCCAAGATGGCAGGAACGAGCAGTACTTC. This sequence encodes CASSQDGRNEQYF.